One T cell receptor (beta chain) is described in this entry. As yet, its antigen is unknown. This sample was included in a study of OX40 agonist ivuxolimab in advanced cancers. As for the study in general: Patients got intravenous ivuxolimab at 0.01 to 10 mg/kg every 2 weeks. The group had a mean age of approximately 60 years, ranged from about 23 to 85, and was 80% to 85% male. Checkpoint inhibitors had been given previously to roughly 40% of patients. Study outcomes and limitations: At 0.1 to 3.0 mg/kg, CD4+ and CD8+ blood T cells expanded clonally by week 6.

The germline V and J ends were trimmed by 4 bases and 0 bases, with 14 bases remaining between them. Germline assignment: CDR1 SGHDT and CDR2 YYEEEE. This CDR3 is built from 15 residues. The data were produced by immunoSEQ multiplex PCR, yet TCRdb's version contains in-frame clones alone and is incomplete. Seen here are under 45,000 clones, approximately 75% observed once, and the top ten hold roughly 2.5%. V gene TRBV5-6 combines with J gene TRBJ2-7; D gene unclear. The sequencing used CD4+ or CD8+ T cells sorted from blood, collected in a trial of the OX40 agonist ivuxolimab. This sequence originates from an adult with an advanced solid tumor such as melanoma, head and neck, liver or kidney cancer. The CDR3 sequence: CASSLFGRSSYEQYF. In nucleotides, the CDR3 is TGTGCCAGCAGCCTCTTCGGAAGGAGCTCCTACGAGCAGTACTTC.